What follows are 10 T cell receptor beta chains derived from one specimen sequenced in a study of OX40 agonist ivuxolimab in advanced cancers. Assay: immunoSEQ multiplex PCR; the TCRdb copy retains only in-frame clones and omits some. Of roughly 53,000 clones in the sample, about 82% were seen once. The input for sequencing was CD4+ or CD8+ T cells sorted from blood, taken in a trial of the OX40 agonist ivuxolimab. These receptors came from an adult with an advanced solid tumor such as melanoma, head and neck, liver or kidney cancer.

This clone was seen a few times. The V gene is TRBV18, the J gene TRBJ2-7; no clear D gene. The ends were cut back, 3 bases at V and 7 bases at J, with 19 bases in the middle. This CDR3 comprises 15 residues. Germline-derived CDR1 and CDR2 are KGHSH and LQKENI. In DNA form, the CDR3 reads TGTGCCAGCTCACCCCCGGGTTTGGGATCGCAAGAGCAGTACTTC. It codes for CASSPPGLGSQEQYF.

J is TRBJ1-1 and V is TRBV9; unclear D gene. Germline V gene lookup returns CDR1 SGDLS and CDR2 YYNGEE. V gave up 4 bases and J gave up 1 base, with 11 bases separating them. The CDR3 consists of 14 residues. The CDR3 reads CASSPPPRNTEAFF. In DNA, the CDR3 is TGTGCCAGCAGCCCCCCCCCTCGGAACACTGAAGCTTTCTTT.

The V call is TRBV27, the J call TRBJ2-1; TRBD1 matches 7 bases. This CDR3 has 14 residues. The V gene end was trimmed by 5 bases and the J gene end by 5 bases; junction bases not matched to a gene: 6. Germline loops: CDR1 MNHEY, CDR2 SMNVEV (reference sequence). CDR3 DNA sequence: TGTGCCAGCAGTCCCCGACAGGGTGACAATGAGCAGTTCTTC. The encoded protein is CASSPRQGDNEQFF.

V is TRBV19 and J is TRBJ2-7; 8 nucleotides line up with TRBD1. Germline assignment: CDR1 LNHDA and CDR2 SQIVND (reference sequence). The V gene end was trimmed by 7 bases and the J gene end by 3 bases; junction bases not matched to a gene: 5. This CDR3 comprises 13 residues. CDR3 nucleotide sequence: TGTGCCAGTACCGGGACAGGAGTCTACGAGCAGTACTTC. Encoded protein: CASTGTGVYEQYF.

The chain employs TRBV6-1 and TRBJ1-2, with TRBD1 matching over 7 bases. J gave up 4 bases and V 4 bases, and 3 bases lay outside the gene matches. CDR3 length equals 13 residues. Germline CDR1 MNHNS, CDR2 SASEGT. The CDR3 DNA reads as TGTGCCAGCAGTGGGCGGACAGGCTATGGCTACACCTTC. Encoded protein: CASSGRTGYGYTF.

V usage is TRBV6-5 and J usage is TRBJ1-2; D not certain. The CDR3 length is 13 residues. Germline CDR1 is MNHEY and CDR2 is SVGAGI. V lost 5 bases and J lost 7, with 14 bases in between. CDR3: CASSEERLAGYTF. CDR3 in DNA: TGTGCCAGCAGTGAAGAACGGTTGGCTGGCTACACCTTC.

V is TRBV21-1 and J is TRBJ2-2; the D call of TRBD2 is as the table states it, not checked on the DNA. TRBV21-1 counts as a pseudogene. This CDR3 is built from 11 residues. The CDR3 DNA reads as TGTGCCAGCAGCGCTAGAGGGGAGCTGTTTTTT. It encodes CASSARGELFF.

This clone has only one observation. The rearrangement joins TRBV7-2 to TRBJ2-3, with 8 bases identical to TRBD2. The CDR3 totals 14 residues. Germline CDR1 and CDR2: SGHTA and FQGNSA. Trimming took 3 bases from V and 4 from J; bases not matched to a gene: 3. The CDR3 DNA reads TGTGCCAGCAGCTTTCCGGGGGGGTCAGATACGCAGTATTTT. Translating gives CASSFPGGSDTQYF.

With respect to this clone: At one end the junction does not follow the germline gene, possibly because of a read error. CDR3 loop: CASRLGGRESYEQYF. The DNA of the CDR3 is TGTGCCAGCAGGTTAGGGGGGAGGGAGTCCTACGAGCAGTACTTC. V is TRBV7-8 and J is TRBJ2-7, with D possibly TRBD2 on 7 matching bases. The germline CDR1 and CDR2 sequences are SGHVS and FQNEAQ. The length of the CDR3 is 15 residues.

The gene calls are TRBV7-2 and TRBJ2-5; 9 positions match TRBD1. Trimming at V came to 5 bases and at J to 5 bases, leaving 12 bases not matched to a gene. The CDR3 is made up of 16 amino acids. The germline CDR1 and CDR2 sequences are SGHTA and FQGNSA. CDR3 nucleotides: TGTGCCAGCAGCCTAACAGGGGGCGCGAGTGGTGAGACCCAGTACTTC. Its protein product is CASSLTGGASGETQYF.